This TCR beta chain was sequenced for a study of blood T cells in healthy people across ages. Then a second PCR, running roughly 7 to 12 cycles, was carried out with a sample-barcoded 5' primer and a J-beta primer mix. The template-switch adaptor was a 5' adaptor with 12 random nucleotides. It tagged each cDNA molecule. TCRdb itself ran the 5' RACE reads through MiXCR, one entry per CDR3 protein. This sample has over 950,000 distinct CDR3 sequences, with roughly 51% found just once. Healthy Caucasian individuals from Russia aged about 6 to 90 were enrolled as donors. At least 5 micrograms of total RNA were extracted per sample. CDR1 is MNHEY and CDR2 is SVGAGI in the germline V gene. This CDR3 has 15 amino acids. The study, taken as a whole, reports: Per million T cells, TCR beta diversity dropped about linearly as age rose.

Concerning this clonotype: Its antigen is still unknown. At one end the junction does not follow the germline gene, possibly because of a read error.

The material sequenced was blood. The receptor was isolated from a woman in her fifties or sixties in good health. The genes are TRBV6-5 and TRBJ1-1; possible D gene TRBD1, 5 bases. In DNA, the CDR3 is TGTGCCCGCAGTTACTCGATGGGGACGAACACTGAAGCTTTCTTT. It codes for CARSYSMGTNTEAFF.